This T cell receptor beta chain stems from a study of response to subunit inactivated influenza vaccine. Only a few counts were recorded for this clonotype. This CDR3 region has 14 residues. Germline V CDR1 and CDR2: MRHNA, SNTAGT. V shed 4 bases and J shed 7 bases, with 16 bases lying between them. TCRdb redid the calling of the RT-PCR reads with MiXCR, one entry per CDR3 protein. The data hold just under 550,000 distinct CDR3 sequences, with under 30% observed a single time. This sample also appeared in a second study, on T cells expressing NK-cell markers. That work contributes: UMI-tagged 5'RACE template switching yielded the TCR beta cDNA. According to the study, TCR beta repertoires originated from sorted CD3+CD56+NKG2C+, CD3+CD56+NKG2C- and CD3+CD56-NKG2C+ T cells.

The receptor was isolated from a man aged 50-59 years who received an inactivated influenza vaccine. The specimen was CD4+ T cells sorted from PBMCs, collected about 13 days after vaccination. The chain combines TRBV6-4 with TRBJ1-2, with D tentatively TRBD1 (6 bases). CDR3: CASSADRLSGGYTF. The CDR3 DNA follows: TGTGCCAGCAGTGCCGACAGGCTTTCGGGTGGCTACACCTTC.